This T cell receptor beta chain came from a study of blood T cells in healthy people across ages. Across the study: About one barcoded beta molecule per two T cells was the capture yield of template switching. Study-wide results and caveats: As age increased, TCR beta diversity per million T cells fell in a roughly linear fashion. The long-lived group displayed more naive CD4+ cells, plus higher diversity, than the aged donors did. Naive T cell percentage and TCR beta diversity correlated strongly.

The junction had 2 bases not matched to a gene; V was cut back by 4 bases and J by 0 bases. This CDR3 is 17 amino acids long. Per the germline V gene, CDR1 is LGHDT and CDR2 is YNNKEL (reference sequence). To note about this clonotype: Its specificity is unknown.

With a J-beta primer mix and a sample-barcoded 5' primer, a second PCR ran about 6 to 11 cycles. TCRdb analysed the 5' RACE reads with MiXCR anew, one entry per CDR3 protein. The table has about 1.6 million distinct CDR3 sequences, 30% to 35% seen once. What was sequenced was blood. The gene calls are TRBV3-1 and TRBJ2-3, with 15 bases lining up with TRBD2. This sequence was found in a young woman in good health. Here the CDR3 reads CASSRTSGGVSTDTQYF. The CDR3 DNA sequence: TGTGCCAGCAGCCGGACTAGCGGGGGGGTTAGCACAGATACGCAGTATTTT.